This TCR beta chain was documented in a study of blood T cells in healthy people across ages. Looking at the study overall: Template switching caught about one barcoded beta molecule for each two T cells.

The germline V gene has CDR1 MNHEY and CDR2 SVGAGI. V lost 6 bases and J 0 bases, leaving 12 bases between the germline ends. The CDR3 extends over 14 amino acids. Worth noting for this clonotype: Its specificity is unknown.

A second PCR of roughly 7 to 11 cycles used a sample-barcoded 5' primer and a J-beta primer mix. TCRdb independently ran MiXCR on the 5' RACE reads; one entry per CDR3 protein. This sample has fewer than 2 million distinct CDR3 sequences, with more than 35% found just once. Overall study findings and caveats: Strong correlation linked observed beta diversity and percent naive T cells. Getting older went along with TCR beta diversity per million T cells dropping roughly linearly. A conclusive naive versus antigen-experienced comparison was prevented by the unsorted PBMCs.

The sequence was collected from a human donor in good health. Sequenced sample: blood. This chain uses TRBV6-5 with TRBJ2-7, with D uncertain. This chain's CDR3 is CASRVLYSSYEQYF. CDR3 DNA: TGTGCCAGCAGAGTCTTGTACAGCTCCTACGAGCAGTACTTC.